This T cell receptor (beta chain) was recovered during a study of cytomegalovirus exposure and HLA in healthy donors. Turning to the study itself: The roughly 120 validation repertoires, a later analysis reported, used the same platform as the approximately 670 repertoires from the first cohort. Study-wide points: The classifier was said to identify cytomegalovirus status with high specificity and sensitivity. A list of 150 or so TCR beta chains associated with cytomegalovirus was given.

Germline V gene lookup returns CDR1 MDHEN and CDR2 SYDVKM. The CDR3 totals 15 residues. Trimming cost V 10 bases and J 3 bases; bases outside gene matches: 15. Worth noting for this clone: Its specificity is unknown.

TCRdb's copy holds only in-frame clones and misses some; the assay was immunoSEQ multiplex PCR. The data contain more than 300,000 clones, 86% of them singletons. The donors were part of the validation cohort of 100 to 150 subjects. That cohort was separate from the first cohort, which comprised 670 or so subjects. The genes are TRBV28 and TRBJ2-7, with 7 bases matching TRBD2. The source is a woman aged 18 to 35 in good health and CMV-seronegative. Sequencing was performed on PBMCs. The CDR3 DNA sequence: TGTGCCATCAGGAGCCCGACTAGCTCCCTCTACGAGCAGTACTTC. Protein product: CAIRSPTSSLYEQYF.